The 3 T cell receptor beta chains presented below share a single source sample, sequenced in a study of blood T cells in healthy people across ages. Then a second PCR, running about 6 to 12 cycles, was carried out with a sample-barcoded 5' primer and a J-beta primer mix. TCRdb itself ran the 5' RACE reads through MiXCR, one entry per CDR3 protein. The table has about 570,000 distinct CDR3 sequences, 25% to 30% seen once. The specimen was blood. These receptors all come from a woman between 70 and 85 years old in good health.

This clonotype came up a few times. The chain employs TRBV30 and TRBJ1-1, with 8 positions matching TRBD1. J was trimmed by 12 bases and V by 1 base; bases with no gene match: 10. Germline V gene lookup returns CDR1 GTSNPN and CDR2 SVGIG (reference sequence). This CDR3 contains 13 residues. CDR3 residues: CAWSEGQGLKTFF. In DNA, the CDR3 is TGTGCCTGGAGTGAAGGACAGGGATTGAAAACTTTCTTT.

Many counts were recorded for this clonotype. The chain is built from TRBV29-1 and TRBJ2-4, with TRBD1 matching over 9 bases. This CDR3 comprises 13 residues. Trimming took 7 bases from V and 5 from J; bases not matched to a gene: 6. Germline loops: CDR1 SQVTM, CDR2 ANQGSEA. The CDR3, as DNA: TGCAGCGCGACCGGGACAGGGCAAAACATTCAGTACTTC. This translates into CSATGTGQNIQYF.

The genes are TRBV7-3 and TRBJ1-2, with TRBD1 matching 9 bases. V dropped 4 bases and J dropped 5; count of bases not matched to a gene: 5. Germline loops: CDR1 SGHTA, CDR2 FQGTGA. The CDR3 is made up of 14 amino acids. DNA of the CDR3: TGTGCCAGCAGCTCCGGACAGGGGCCTTATGGCTACACCTTC. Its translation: CASSSGQGPYGYTF.